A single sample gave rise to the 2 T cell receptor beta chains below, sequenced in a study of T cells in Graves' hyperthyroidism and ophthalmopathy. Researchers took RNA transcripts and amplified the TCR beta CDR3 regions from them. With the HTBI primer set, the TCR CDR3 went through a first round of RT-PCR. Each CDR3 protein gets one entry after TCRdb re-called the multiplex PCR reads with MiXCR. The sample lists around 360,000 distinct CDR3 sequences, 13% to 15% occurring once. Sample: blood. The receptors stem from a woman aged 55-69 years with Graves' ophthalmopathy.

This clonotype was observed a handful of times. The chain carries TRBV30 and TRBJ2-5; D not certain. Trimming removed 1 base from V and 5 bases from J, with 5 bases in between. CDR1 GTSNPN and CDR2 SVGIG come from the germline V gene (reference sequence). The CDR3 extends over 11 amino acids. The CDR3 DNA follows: TGTGCCTGGAGTGCTAAGGAGACCCAGTACTTC. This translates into CAWSAKETQYF.

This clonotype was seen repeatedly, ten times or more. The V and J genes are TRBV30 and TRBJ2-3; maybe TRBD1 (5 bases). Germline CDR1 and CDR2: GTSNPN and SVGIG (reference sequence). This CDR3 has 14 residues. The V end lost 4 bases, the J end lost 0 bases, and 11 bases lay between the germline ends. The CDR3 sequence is CAWKAGRSTDTQYF. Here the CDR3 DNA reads TGTGCCTGGAAGGCAGGGCGCAGCACAGATACGCAGTATTTT.